The sequence of this T cell receptor beta chain was determined in a study of blood T cell repertoires in COVID-19. Background on the study: Italy, Spain and the United States were the sources of the convalescent and acute COVID-19 samples.

The germline V gene has CDR1 PRHDT and CDR2 FYEKMQ (reference sequence). The V gene end was trimmed by 4 bases and the J gene end by 5 bases; junction bases not matched to a gene: 3. CDR3 length: 14 amino acids. Sequenced by immunoSEQ multiplex PCR; TCRdb stores in-frame clones only, minus some. The data show 250,000 or so clones, with about nine tenths seen just once and 0.8% to 0.95% held by the top ten. Patients in Seattle were enrolled during active infection, then followed longitudinally. Source material: peripheral blood. The TCR was taken from a man under 40 with COVID-19, enrolled during active disease. The rearrangement links TRBV13 to TRBJ2-5, with 11 bases aligning to TRBD2. CDR3: CASSYRLAGETQYF. The CDR3 region has the DNA TGTGCCAGCAGCTACAGACTAGCGGGGGAGACCCAGTACTTC.